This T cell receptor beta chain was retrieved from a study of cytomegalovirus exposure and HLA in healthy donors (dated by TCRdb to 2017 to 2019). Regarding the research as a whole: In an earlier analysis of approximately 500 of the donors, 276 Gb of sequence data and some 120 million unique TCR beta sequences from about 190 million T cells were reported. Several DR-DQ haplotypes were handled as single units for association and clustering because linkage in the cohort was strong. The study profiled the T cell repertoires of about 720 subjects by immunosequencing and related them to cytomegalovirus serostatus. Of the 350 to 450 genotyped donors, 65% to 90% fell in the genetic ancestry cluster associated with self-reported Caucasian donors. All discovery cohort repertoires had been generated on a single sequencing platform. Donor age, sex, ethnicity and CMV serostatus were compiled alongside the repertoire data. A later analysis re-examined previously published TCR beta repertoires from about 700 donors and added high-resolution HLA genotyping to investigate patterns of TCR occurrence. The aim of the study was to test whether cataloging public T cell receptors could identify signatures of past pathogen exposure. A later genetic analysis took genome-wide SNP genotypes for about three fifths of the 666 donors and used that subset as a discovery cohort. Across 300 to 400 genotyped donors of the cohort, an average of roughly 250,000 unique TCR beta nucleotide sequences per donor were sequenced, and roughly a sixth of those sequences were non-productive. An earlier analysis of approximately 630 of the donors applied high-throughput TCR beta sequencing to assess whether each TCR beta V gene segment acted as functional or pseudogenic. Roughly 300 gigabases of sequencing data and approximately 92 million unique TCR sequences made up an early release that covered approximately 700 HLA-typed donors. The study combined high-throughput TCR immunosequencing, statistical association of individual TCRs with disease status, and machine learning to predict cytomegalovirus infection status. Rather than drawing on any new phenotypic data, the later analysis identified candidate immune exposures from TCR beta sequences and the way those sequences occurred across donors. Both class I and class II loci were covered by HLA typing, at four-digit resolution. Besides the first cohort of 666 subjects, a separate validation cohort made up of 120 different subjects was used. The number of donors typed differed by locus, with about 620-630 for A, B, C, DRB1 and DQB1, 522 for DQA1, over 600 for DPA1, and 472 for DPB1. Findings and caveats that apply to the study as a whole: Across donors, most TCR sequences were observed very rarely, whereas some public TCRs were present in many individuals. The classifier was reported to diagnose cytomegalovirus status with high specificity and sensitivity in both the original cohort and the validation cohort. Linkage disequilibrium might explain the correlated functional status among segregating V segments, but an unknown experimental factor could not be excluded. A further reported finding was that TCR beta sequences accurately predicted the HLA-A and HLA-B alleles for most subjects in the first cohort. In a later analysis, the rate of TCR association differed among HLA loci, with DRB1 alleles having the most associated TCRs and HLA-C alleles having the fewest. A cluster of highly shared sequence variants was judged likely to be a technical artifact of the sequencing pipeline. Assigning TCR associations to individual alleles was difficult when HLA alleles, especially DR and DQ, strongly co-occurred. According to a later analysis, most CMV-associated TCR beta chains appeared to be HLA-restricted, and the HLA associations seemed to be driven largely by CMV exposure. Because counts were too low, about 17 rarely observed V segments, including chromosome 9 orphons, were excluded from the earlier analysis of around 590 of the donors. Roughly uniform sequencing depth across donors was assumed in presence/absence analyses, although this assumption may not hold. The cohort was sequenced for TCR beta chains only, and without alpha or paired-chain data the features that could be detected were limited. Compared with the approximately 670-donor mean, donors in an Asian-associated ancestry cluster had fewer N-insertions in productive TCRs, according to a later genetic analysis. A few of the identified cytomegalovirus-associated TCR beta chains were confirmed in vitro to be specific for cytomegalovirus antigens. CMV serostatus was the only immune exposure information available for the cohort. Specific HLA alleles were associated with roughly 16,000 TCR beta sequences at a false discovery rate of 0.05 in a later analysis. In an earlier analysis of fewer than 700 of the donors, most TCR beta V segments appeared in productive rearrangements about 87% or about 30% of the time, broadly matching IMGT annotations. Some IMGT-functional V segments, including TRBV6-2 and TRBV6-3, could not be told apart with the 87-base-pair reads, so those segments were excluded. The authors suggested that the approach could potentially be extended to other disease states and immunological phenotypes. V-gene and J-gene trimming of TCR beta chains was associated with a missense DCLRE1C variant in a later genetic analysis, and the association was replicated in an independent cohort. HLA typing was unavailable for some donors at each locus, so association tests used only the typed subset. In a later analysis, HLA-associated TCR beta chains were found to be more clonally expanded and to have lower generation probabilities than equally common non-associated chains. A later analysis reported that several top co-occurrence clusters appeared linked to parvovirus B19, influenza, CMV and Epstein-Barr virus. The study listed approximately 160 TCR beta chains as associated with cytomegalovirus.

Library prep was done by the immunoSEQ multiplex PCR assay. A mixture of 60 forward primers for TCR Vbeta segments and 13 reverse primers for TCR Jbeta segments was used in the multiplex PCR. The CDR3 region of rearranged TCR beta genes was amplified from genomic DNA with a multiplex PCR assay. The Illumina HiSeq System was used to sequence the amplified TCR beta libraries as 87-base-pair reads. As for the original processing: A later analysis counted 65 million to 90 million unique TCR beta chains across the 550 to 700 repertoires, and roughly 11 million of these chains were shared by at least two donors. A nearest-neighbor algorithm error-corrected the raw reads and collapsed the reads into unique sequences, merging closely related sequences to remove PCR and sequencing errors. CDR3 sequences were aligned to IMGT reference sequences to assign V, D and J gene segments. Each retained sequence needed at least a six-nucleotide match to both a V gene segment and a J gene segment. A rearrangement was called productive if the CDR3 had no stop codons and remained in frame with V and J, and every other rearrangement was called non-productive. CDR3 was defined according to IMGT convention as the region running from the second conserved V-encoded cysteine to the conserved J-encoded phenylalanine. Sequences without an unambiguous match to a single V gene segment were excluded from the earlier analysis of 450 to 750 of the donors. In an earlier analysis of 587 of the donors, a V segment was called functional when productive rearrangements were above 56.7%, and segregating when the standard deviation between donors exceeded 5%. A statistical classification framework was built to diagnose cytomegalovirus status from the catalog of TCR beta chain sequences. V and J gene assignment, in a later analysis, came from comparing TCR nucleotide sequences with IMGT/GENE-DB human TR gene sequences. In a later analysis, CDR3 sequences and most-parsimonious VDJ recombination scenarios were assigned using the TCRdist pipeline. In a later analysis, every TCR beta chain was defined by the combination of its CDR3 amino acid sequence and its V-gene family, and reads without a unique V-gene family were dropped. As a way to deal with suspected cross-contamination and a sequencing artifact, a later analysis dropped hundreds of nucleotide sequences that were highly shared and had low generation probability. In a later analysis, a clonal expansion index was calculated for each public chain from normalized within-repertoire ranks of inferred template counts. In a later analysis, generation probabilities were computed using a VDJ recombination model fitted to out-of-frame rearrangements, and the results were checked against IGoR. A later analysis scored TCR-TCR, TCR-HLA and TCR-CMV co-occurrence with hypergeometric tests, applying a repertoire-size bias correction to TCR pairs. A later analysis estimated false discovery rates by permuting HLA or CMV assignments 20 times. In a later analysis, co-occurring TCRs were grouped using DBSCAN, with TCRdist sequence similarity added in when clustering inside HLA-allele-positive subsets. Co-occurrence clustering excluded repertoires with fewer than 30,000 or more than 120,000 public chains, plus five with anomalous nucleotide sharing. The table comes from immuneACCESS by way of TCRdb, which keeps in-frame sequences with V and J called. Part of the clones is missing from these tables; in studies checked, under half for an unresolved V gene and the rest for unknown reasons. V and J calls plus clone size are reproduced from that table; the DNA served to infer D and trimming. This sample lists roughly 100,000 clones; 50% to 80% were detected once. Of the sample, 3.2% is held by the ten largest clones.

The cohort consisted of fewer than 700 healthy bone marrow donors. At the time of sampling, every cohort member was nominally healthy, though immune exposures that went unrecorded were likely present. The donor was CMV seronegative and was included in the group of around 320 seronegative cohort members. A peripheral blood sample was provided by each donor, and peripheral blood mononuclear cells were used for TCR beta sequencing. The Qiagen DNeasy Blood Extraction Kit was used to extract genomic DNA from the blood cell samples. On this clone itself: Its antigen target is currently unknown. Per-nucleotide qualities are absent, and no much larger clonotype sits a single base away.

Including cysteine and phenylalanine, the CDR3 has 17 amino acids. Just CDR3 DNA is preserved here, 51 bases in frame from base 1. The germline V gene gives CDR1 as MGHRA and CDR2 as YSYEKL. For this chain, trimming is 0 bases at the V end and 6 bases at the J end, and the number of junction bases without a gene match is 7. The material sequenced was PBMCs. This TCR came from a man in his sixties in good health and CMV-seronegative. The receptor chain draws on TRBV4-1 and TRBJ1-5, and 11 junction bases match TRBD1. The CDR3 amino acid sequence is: CASSQDTGQGGGQPQHF. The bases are TGCGCCAGCAGCCAAGATACGGGACAGGGGGGAGGTCAGCCCCAGCATTTT.